This entry describes one TCR beta chain. Its antigen target is currently unknown. No much larger clone is present one base from it, and per-base qualities are unavailable. Using the deep immunoSEQ assay, multiplex PCR amplified TCR CDR3 regions from genomic DNA. Extracted genomic DNA from each cell subset was distributed evenly across all wells of several immunoSEQ 96-well plates, and each plate was treated as a replicate. For sorted subsets, approximately 200 ng of genomic DNA, equivalent to roughly 33,000 T cell genomes, went into each replicate PCR. The purified libraries were quantified using a Qubit 3.0 fluorometer, sized with a Bioanalyzer 2100, and then quantified again using the KAPA Library Quantification kit. Each immunoSEQ 96-well plate was sequenced on its own single-read 150-cycle Illumina NextSeq 550 flow cell. The authors processed their data as follows. Because only junctional sequences without quality scores were contained in the immunoSEQ output, filtering matching that applied to full-length reads could not be performed. Sequences were annotated with PyIR, a Python wrapper for IgBLAST v1.9, using IMGT germline references to assign V/J genes and CDR3. Any read was removed if the V/J assignment was weak (E-value above 1e-6), the CDR3 was missing, or the read contained stop codons, out-of-frame junctions, or ambiguous translated residues. V3J clonotypes were defined as sequences sharing an identical inferred V gene, J gene, and CDR3 amino acid sequence. To compute the percentage overlap between repertoires, the number of shared unique clonotypes was divided by the size of the smaller repertoire. RTK rarefaction, the Chao1 estimator, and Recon v2.1 estimates of unobserved clonotypes were used to assess repertoire richness. Generation probabilities were computed with OLGA for all TCRbeta clonotypes obtained by the gDNA method from several donors. This immuneACCESS table, as held by TCRdb, lists in-frame sequences with V and J called but not all clones. Of the missing ones, under half trace to an unresolved V gene in checked studies; the others have no known cause. The V and J calls and the clone size are those of that table, but D and trimming were determined from the DNA. Here the sample has about 1.5 million clones; approximately 98% occur a single time. Around 0.47% of the sample is held by the ten biggest clonotypes.

The data stem from a study of shared clonotypes between healthy human individuals (dated by TCRdb to the early 2020s). About the study as a whole: A couple of women and a few men aged 18 to 49 years were included in the cohort. For each donor, CD4 naive and CD4 memory were each run on three plates, CD8 naive on two plates, and CD8 memory on one plate. Blood TCR repertoires of about five healthy adults were deeply sequenced to estimate repertoire size and the extent of clonotype sharing between individuals. Different laboratories and diverse techniques were used to prepare libraries and sequence TCR repertoires, to increase sequencing depth and limit assay-specific biases. Leukapheresis yielded between about 0.94 and 9 billion PBMCs per donor.

General conclusions and limits of the study: Because the study included a small number of donors, the genetic and exposure-history diversity represented was limited. Sampling was restricted to blood, and TCR repertoires in tissue are likely to differ from TCR repertoires in blood. Based on pairwise subsampling, the degree of clonotype sharing among donors was expected to be affected by sequencing depth. Clonotypes shared by all four sorted-subset donors showed higher generation probabilities than non-shared clonotypes. Naive subsets generally had larger estimated clonotype richness than memory subsets did. Incomplete sequencing was indicated by rarefaction of sorted-subset datasets, despite the large sequencing depth. Around 5.4% of naive CD4, 3.5% of naive CD8, about 2.5% of memory CD4, and about 0.4% of memory CD8 clonotypes were shared across several donors.

The donors were healthy, HIV-negative adults who had no recently reported acute infections or vaccinations. Every donor was a Caucasian adult living in Nashville, Tennessee, USA. CD4+ T cells were enriched through magnetic negative selection, after which naive cells were positively selected on CD45RA and the remaining negative fraction served as the memory subset. Blood was obtained by leukapheresis, after which PBMCs were separated by Ficoll-Histopaque density gradient centrifugation and cryopreserved in liquid nitrogen vapor phase. Analytical flow cytometry was used to check the purity and quantity of every magnetically sorted T cell population. Genomic DNA was isolated from every sorted fraction and measured by UV absorbance on a Nanodrop 2000c. Its CDR3 holds 13 amino acids, cysteine through phenylalanine. The kept DNA is CDR3 alone, 39 bases in frame from the first base. From V the trimming removes 5 bases and from J it removes 4 bases, while the gene matches leave 6 bases of the junction unaccounted for. CDR1 SQVTM and CDR2 ANQGSEA are derived from the germline V gene.

This TCR was sampled from a man aged 25 to 40 in good health. This chain joins TRBV29-1 to TRBJ1-2, with 8 central nucleotides matching TRBD1. What was sequenced was naive CD4+ T cells sorted from blood. In light of the paper, this sample's cell subset or site label describes: CD45RA+ positively selected. The DNA reads TGCAGCGTTTCGACAGGGGCGGCCTATGGCTACACCTTC. This codes for CSVSTGAAYGYTF.